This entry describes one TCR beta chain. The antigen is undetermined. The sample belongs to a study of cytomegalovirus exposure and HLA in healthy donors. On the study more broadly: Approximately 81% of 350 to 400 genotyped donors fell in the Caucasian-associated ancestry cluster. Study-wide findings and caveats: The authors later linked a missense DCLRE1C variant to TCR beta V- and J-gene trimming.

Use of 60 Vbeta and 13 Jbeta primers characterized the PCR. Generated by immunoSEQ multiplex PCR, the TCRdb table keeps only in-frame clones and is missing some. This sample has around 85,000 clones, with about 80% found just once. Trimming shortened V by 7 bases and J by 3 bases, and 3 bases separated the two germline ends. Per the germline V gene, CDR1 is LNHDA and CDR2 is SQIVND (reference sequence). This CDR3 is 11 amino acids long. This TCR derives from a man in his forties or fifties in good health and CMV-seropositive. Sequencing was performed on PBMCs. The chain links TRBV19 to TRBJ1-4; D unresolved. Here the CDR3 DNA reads TGTGCCAGTACCTCTAATGAAAAACTGTTTTTT. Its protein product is CASTSNEKLFF.